This TCR beta chain derives from a study of blood T cell repertoires in COVID-19. V lost 3 bases, J lost 6 bases, and 12 bases lay in between. The germline V gene encodes CDR1 SNHLY and CDR2 FYNNEI. The length of the CDR3 is 15 residues. The protocol was immunoSEQ multiplex PCR, while the TCRdb copy is restricted to in-frame clones and leaves out a portion. The data hold 250,000 to 400,000 clones, with around nine tenths observed a single time. Cohort allocation depended upon clinical history that participants reported. The source of this sequence is a man in his fifties or sixties who had recovered from COVID-19. Sample: PBMCs or T cells enriched from blood (not recorded which). The chain couples TRBV2 to TRBJ1-6; D unclear. In DNA form, the CDR3 reads TGTGCCAGCAGTGAGCGTCAGGACTTTAATTCACCCCTCCACTTT. Its protein product is CASSERQDFNSPLHF.